This TCR beta chain emerged from a study of CD8 T cells in ankylosing spondylitis. General observations from the study: Seemingly characteristic of ankylosing spondylitis blood was a TCR beta motif consisting of under 10 highly homologous variants. Clones linked to disease were reported to show significant enrichment in matched ankylosing spondylitis synovial fluid.

The CDR3 length is 16 residues. V lost 2 bases and J lost 4, with 15 bases in between. Germline assignment: CDR1 SEHNR and CDR2 FQNEAQ (reference sequence). This clonotype was counted a single time. Antigen: not known. In making TCR beta libraries, quantitative 5'-RACE with molecular barcodes was used. Using its own MiXCR run on the 5' RACE reads, TCRdb lists one record per CDR3 protein. Of 200,000 to 250,000 distinct CDR3 sequences listed, about 10% were seen once; the top ten hold roughly a fifth. This chain links TRBV7-9 with TRBJ2-1; tentative D call: TRBD1 (6 bases). Sequenced material: blood, either unsorted or a sorted T cell fraction (not recorded which). The receptor comes from a male donor with ankylosing spondylitis or in good health (not recorded which). The CDR3 loop is CASSLSAGDVYNEQFF. Here the CDR3 DNA reads TGTGCCAGCAGCTTATCGGCAGGGGATGTGTACAATGAGCAGTTCTTC.